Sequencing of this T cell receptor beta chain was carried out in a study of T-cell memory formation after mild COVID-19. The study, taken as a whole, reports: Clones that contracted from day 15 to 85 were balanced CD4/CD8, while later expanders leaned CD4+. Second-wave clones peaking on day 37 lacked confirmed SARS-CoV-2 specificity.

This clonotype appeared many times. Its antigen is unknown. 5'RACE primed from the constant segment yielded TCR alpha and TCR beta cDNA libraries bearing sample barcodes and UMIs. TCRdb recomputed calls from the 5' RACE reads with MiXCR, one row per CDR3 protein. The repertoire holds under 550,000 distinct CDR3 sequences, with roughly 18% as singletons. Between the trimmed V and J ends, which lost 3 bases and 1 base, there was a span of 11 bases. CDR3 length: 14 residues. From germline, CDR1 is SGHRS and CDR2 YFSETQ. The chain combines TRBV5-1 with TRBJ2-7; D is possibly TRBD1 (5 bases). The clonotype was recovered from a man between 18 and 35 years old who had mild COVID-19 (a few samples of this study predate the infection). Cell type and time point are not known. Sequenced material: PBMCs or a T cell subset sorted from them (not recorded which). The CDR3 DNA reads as TGCGCCAGCAGCTCCGCGACAGATTCCTACGAGCAGTACTTC. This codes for CASSSATDSYEQYF. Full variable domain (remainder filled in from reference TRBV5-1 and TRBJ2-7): KAGVTQTPRYLIKTRGQQVTLSCSPISGHRSVSWYQQTPGQGLQFLFEYFSETQRNKGNFPGRFSGRQFSNSRSEMNVSTLELGDSALYLCASSSATDSYEQYFGPGTRLTVT.